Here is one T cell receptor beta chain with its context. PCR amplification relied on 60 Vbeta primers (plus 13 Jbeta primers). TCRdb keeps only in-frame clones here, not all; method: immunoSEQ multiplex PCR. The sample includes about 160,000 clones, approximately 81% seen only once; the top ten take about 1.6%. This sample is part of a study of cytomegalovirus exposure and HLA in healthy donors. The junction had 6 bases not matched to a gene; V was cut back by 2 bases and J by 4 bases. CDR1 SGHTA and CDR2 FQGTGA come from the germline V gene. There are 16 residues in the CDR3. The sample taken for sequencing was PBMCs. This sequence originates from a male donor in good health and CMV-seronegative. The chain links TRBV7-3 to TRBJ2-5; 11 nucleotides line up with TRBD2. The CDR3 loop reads CASSLASGGRAETQYF. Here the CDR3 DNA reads TGTGCCAGCAGCTTAGCTAGCGGGGGGCGGGCAGAGACCCAGTACTTC.